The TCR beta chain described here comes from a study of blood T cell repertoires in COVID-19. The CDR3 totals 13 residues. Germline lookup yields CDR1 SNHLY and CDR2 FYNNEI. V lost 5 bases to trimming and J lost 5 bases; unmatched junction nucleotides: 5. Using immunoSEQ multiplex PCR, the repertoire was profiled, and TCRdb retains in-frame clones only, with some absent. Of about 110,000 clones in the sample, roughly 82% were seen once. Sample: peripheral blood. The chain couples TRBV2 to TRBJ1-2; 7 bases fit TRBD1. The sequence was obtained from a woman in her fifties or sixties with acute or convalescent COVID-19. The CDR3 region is CASSLQGSYGYTF. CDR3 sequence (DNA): TGTGCCAGCAGTTTACAGGGGTCGTATGGCTACACCTTC.